Below, 12 T cell receptor beta chains from the same sample are listed, as sequenced in a study of regulatory T cells in long-lasting Graves disease. In building TCR beta libraries, iRepertoire HTBI primers were used together with Arm-PCR of CDR3 regions. MiXCR, run by TCRdb on the multiplex PCR reads, gives a single entry per CDR3 protein. The table lists roughly 500,000 distinct CDR3 sequences, roughly 21% of them singletons. The sample's time point: persistent/refractory GD, antithyroid drugs over 5 years with positive TRAb. RNA extracted from PBMCs served as the sequencing template. Sequencing used peripheral blood mononuclear cells (PBMCs), obtained when the disease was refractory, from a patient treated with antithyroid drugs. The receptors were sampled from a female donor with Graves disease.

V gene TRBV12-5 combines with J gene TRBJ1-1, with TRBD1 as a possible D gene (5 bases). The CDR3 contains 17 residues. The ends were cut back, 1 base at V and 5 bases at J, with 20 bases in the middle. Germline CDR1 and CDR2: LGHNT and FRNRAP. CDR3 bases: TGTGCTAGTGGTTTGGGACACCTTGGACTGGAGGGGACTGAAGCTTTCTTT. This translates into CASGLGHLGLEGTEAFF.

This clonotype was seen only a few times. The J gene is TRBJ2-7, the V gene TRBV5-1; 8 bases map to TRBD1. Germline CDR1 and CDR2: SGHRS and YFSETQ. After removal of 5 bases from V and 3 bases from J, the junction contained 4 bases not matched to a gene. The CDR3 is made up of 13 amino acids. CDR3 loop: CASRGRGLYEQYF. The CDR3 coding sequence is TGCGCCAGCAGGGGCAGGGGGCTCTACGAGCAGTACTTC.

On this clonotype: A much larger clonotype is one base distant, so this may be a read error. The V call is TRBV13, the J call TRBJ2-7, with D possibly TRBD2 on 6 matching bases. This CDR3 comprises 15 residues. V lost 3 bases and J 3 bases, leaving 15 bases between the germline ends. CDR1 and CDR2 (germline): PRHDT, FYEKMQ (reference sequence). Written as DNA, the CDR3 is TGTGCCAGCAGCTTCTCGTCAGCGGGCGACTACGAGCAGTACTTC. Its protein is CASSFSSAGDYEQYF.

The V call is TRBV19, the J call TRBJ1-1; maybe TRBD1 (5 bases). Per germline, CDR1 LNHDA and CDR2 SQIVND (reference sequence). CDR3 size: 15 residues. Trimming took off 2 bases at V and 2 bases at J, with 12 bases between the two ends. In nucleotides, the CDR3 is TGTGCCAGTAGTATACCCGGGACTCCTAACACTGAAGCTTTCTTT. Translated: CASSIPGTPNTEAFF.

Here the CDR3 DNA reads TGTGCCAGCTCGAACTACACAGATACGCAGTATTTT. Translation gives CASSNYTDTQYF. The V call is TRBV18, the J call TRBJ2-3, with D unclear. The CDR3 loop spans 12 amino acids. Trimming stripped 6 bases from V and 2 bases from J, with 6 bases between. The V gene's germline CDR1 is KGHSH and CDR2 LQKENI.

This clonotype was seen many times. The V and J genes are TRBV12-3 or TRBV12-4 and TRBJ2-2; no clear D gene. The CDR3 is 12 residues long. The germline V and J ends were trimmed by 5 bases and 6 bases, with 7 bases remaining between them. CDR3 sequence (DNA): TGTGCCAGCAGTCGAGAGGCCGGGGAGCTGTTTTTT. It codes for CASSREAGELFF.

There are many counts of this clonotype. V and J are TRBV5-5 and TRBJ2-2; D call uncertain. This CDR3 comprises 14 residues. V lost 5 bases to trimming and J lost 4 bases, with 12 bases between them. Germline CDR1 reads SGHKS; CDR2 reads YYEKEE (reference sequence). In nucleotides, the CDR3 is TGTGCCAGCAGGCTGTCGTTCTTCACCGGGGAGCTGTTTTTT. Residues: CASRLSFFTGELFF.

This clonotype showed up many times. The V call is TRBV27, the J call TRBJ1-2; no reliable D call. V gave up 0 bases and J gave up 8 bases, with 10 bases separating them. Looked up from germline, CDR1 is MNHEY and CDR2 is SMNVEV (reference sequence). CDR3 length: 13 residues. CDR3 in amino acids: CASSLSSGGGYTF. CDR3 coding DNA: TGTGCCAGCAGTTTATCCTCAGGTGGCGGCTACACCTTC.

This rearrangement joins TRBV30 to TRBJ2-7; perhaps TRBD2 as D (5 bases). V shed 0 bases and J shed 0 bases, with 12 bases lying between them. This CDR3 spans 15 amino acids. Germline assignment: CDR1 GTSNPN and CDR2 SVGIG (reference sequence). The CDR3 reads CAWSVLGGLSYEQYF. The CDR3, as DNA: TGTGCCTGGAGTGTACTTGGAGGACTCTCCTACGAGCAGTACTTC.

This clonotype was observed at least ten times. The chain joins TRBV11-3 to TRBJ2-5; a possible D gene is TRBD1 (6 bases). Trimming stripped 4 bases from V and 4 bases from J, with 19 bases between. The germline V gene has CDR1 SGHNT and CDR2 YENEEA. The CDR3 has 16 amino acids. The CDR3 reads CASSSPSGTRGETQYF. CDR3 DNA: TGTGCCAGCAGCTCACCGTCTGGCACCAGGGGAGAGACCCAGTACTTC.

This clonotype turned up a few times. The conserved closing phenylalanine or tryptophan is absent in this CDR3, likely reflecting a read error. The rearrangement joins TRBV12-3 or TRBV12-4 to TRBJ2-5; D gene ambiguous. The CDR3 consists of 17 residues. V shed 7 bases and J shed 0 bases, with 21 bases lying between them. The CDR3 DNA reads as TGTGCCAGCACCTCAAACTTGGAGCACGATGACCAAGAGACCCAGTACCTC. Translating it yields CASTSNLEHDDQETQYL.

The rearrangement uses TRBV24-1 and TRBJ1-5; 7 bases fit TRBD1. Germline-derived CDR1 and CDR2 are KGHDR and SFDVKD. V trimming: 2 bases; J trimming: 11 bases; junction bases outside the gene matches: 5. There are 13 residues in the CDR3. For the CDR3, the DNA is TGTGCCACCAGTGATTCCTTACAGGGGTCCCAGCATTTT. Translating it yields CATSDSLQGSQHF.